The sequence of this T cell receptor beta chain was determined in a study of T cell clonality in common variable immunodeficiency. The V and J ends lost 5 bases and 2 bases, in that order; junction bases with no gene match: 4. CDR1 and CDR2 from the germline V gene are SGHVS and FNYEAQ. CDR3 length: 15 residues. This clone showed up many times. The read comes to an end 3 residues before the CDR3 does, leaving the germline J gene to fill in the end. Libraries were prepared by immunoSEQ multiplex PCR; TCRdb keeps only in-frame clonotypes and omits some of them. Recorded here are roughly 79,000 clones, none singletons.

This receptor was identified in a person aged 18 to 75 in good health. Sequenced: peripheral blood mononuclear cells. V and J are TRBV7-6 and TRBJ2-7, with 12 bases lining up with TRBD2. The sequenced CDR3 bases are TGTGCCAGCAGCCTCCGGACTAGCGGGGCCTACGAG. This encodes CASSLRTSGAYE. The full CDR3 protein reads CASSLRTSGAYEQYF.